This TCR beta chain was retrieved from a study of blood T cell repertoires in COVID-19. This CDR3 contains 13 residues. CDR1 and CDR2 from the germline V gene are SGHRS and YFSETQ. V gave up 5 bases and J gave up 3 bases; unmatched junction bases: 2. In the original analysis: Reference gene primer amplification gave nucleated cell count estimates. TCRdb's copy holds only in-frame clones and misses some; the assay was immunoSEQ multiplex PCR. V and J calls and clone size are given by that table; D and trimming were obtained from the DNA. The sample yields roughly 300,000 clones, approximately 89% seen once.

V gene TRBV5-1 combines with J gene TRBJ2-1; the match to TRBD2 covers 7 bases. Sequenced: peripheral blood. The sequence was collected from a woman in her fifties or sixties who had recovered from COVID-19. CDR3 protein: CASRRDYYNEQFF. Here the CDR3 DNA reads TGCGCCAGCAGAAGGGACTACTACAATGAGCAGTTCTTC.